Listed below are T cell receptor beta chains from one sample, sequenced in a study of blood T cell repertoires in COVID-19. Only in-frame clones appear in the TCRdb table, and some are missing; sequencing was by immunoSEQ multiplex PCR. The sample lists over 200,000 clones, about 87% occurring once. Material for sequencing was peripheral blood. The source is a woman between 45 and 60 years old with acute or convalescent COVID-19. The CDR3 runs from the conserved cysteine through the conserved F or W. The D gene is left open where the match is weak. Clone size appears in some rows only: once, few, many, or a class for an expanded clone.

length: 12
J: TRBJ1-5
D: .
size: .
V: TRBV21-1
DNA: TGTGCCAGAAGAGAGGGTCATCAGCCCCAGCATTTT
CDR3: CARREGHQPQHF

length: 14
J: TRBJ1-3
D: .
size: .
V: TRBV9
DNA: TGTGCCAGCAGCGTCGACAGCTCTGGAAACACCATATATTTT
CDR3: CASSVDSSGNTIYF

length: 13
J: TRBJ2-1
D: TRBD1
size: .
V: TRBV28
DNA: TGTGCCAGTCGCTCGGGACAGTACAATGAGCAGTTCTTC
CDR3: CASRSGQYNEQFF

length: 16
J: TRBJ2-2
D: TRBD1
size: .
V: TRBV6-4
DNA: TGTGCCAGAACGGAGACAGGGGCGCGAAACACCGGGGAGCTGTTTTTT
CDR3: CARTETGARNTGELFF

length: 18
J: TRBJ1-1
D: TRBD1
size: .
V: TRBV9
DNA: TGTGCCAGCAGCGTAGGCCCCGGGACAGGGATTAGGAACACTGAAGCTTTCTTT
CDR3: CASSVGPGTGIRNTEAFF

length: 13
J: TRBJ1-3
D: .
size: .
V: TRBV27
DNA: TGTGCCAGCAGTCCAGGGGCAGGAAACACCATATATTTT
CDR3: CASSPGAGNTIYF

length: 17
J: TRBJ2-1
D: TRBD2
size: few
V: TRBV5-8
DNA: TGTGCCAGCAGCGCCGAGCTGGCGGGAGGAGTGGGGAATGAGCAGTTCTTC
CDR3: CASSAELAGGVGNEQFF

length: 13
J: TRBJ2-7
D: TRBD1
size: .
V: TRBV29-1
DNA: TGCAGGACCGGACAGGGCTACTCCTACGAGCAGTACTTC
CDR3: CRTGQGYSYEQYF

length: 16
J: TRBJ1-4
D: .
size: once
V: TRBV6-1
DNA: TGTGCCAGCAGTGAACCCGAGACAGTCCTTTATGAAAAACTGTTTTTT
CDR3: CASSEPETVLYEKLFF

length: 14
J: TRBJ1-1
D: .
size: .
V: TRBV15
DNA: TGTGCCACCAGCCTTTCTGGGAGGGGCACTGAAGCTTTCTTT
CDR3: CATSLSGRGTEAFF

length: 15
J: TRBJ2-1
D: TRBD2
size: .
V: TRBV9
DNA: TGTGCCAGCAGCGTAGTTGAGCTAGCGGGATATGAGCAGTTCTTC
CDR3: CASSVVELAGYEQFF

length: 19
J: TRBJ2-7
D: .
size: .
V: TRBV30
DNA: TGTGCCTGGAGTGTACAGAGGAGGTGGAGCGGTCGCCGCTCCTACGAGCAGTACTTC
CDR3: CAWSVQRRWSGRRSYEQYF

length: 14
J: TRBJ1-1
D: .
size: .
V: TRBV18
DNA: TGTGCCAGCTCACCAACGGGAAAAGGGACTGAAGCTTTCTTT
CDR3: CASSPTGKGTEAFF

length: 17
J: TRBJ1-2
D: TRBD1
size: .
V: TRBV4-1
DNA: TGCGCCAGCAGCCAGCGTCGAACAGGGGGCCTTAACTATGGCTACACCTTC
CDR3: CASSQRRTGGLNYGYTF

length: 14
J: TRBJ2-3
D: TRBD2
size: .
V: TRBV6-4
DNA: TGTGCCAGCAGTGAAACTAGCGGGAGCTATACGCAGTATTTT
CDR3: CASSETSGSYTQYF

length: 13
J: TRBJ1-2
D: TRBD1
size: .
V: TRBV30
DNA: TGTGCCGGAGGGGACAGGGAGGGCTATGGCTACACCTTC
CDR3: CAGGDREGYGYTF

length: 12
J: TRBJ1-6
D: .
size: .
V: TRBV28
DNA: TGTGCCAGCAGTTTATCTGATTCACCCCTCCACTTT
CDR3: CASSLSDSPLHF

length: 15
J: TRBJ2-7
D: .
size: .
V: TRBV7-2
DNA: TGTGCCAGCAGCTTAGCGCCTAGAGTAGCCTACGAGCAGTACTTC
CDR3: CASSLAPRVAYEQYF

length: 14
J: TRBJ2-7
D: TRBD1
size: .
V: TRBV24-1
DNA: TGTGCCACCAGTGATCCGGGACAGGGCTTCGAGCAGTACTTC
CDR3: CATSDPGQGFEQYF

length: 16
J: TRBJ1-3
D: .
size: .
V: TRBV28
DNA: TGTGCCAGCAGTTTGGGGGGGGTTCCCTCTGGAAACACCATATATTTT
CDR3: CASSLGGVPSGNTIYF

length: 13
J: TRBJ2-1
D: .
size: .
V: TRBV19
DNA: TGTGCCAGTAGTATGGCTAGATACAATGAGCAGTTCTTC
CDR3: CASSMARYNEQFF

length: 14
J: TRBJ1-4
D: TRBD1
size: .
V: TRBV29-1
DNA: TGCAGCGTTGCCGACAGGGCAACTAATGAAAAACTGTTTTTT
CDR3: CSVADRATNEKLFF

length: 15
J: TRBJ1-1
D: TRBD1
size: once
V: TRBV18
DNA: TGTGCCAGCTCCCCGTGGACAGGGGGGGACACTGAAGCTTTCTTT
CDR3: CASSPWTGGDTEAFF

length: 15
J: TRBJ2-7
D: TRBD1
size: .
V: TRBV5-5
DNA: TGTGCCAGCAGCTTCACCTTCCAGGGGGCGGAAGAGCAGTACTTC
CDR3: CASSFTFQGAEEQYF

length: 14
J: TRBJ1-2
D: .
size: .
V: TRBV29-1
DNA: TGCAGCGTTAGGAGGCAGCAGGGGAACTATGGCTACACCTTC
CDR3: CSVRRQQGNYGYTF

length: 12
J: TRBJ2-5
D: .
size: .
V: TRBV19
DNA: TGTGCCAGTAGTTGGACCAGGGGGACCCAGTACTTC
CDR3: CASSWTRGTQYF

length: 16
J: TRBJ1-1
D: TRBD1
size: .
V: TRBV7-9
DNA: TGTGCCAGCAGCCGGTCGGGACAGGGGTCAAACACTGAAGCTTTCTTT
CDR3: CASSRSGQGSNTEAFF

length: 13
J: TRBJ1-1
D: .
size: .
V: TRBV7-9
DNA: TGTGCCAGCAGCTTAAGGGGAAACACTGAAGCTTTCTTT
CDR3: CASSLRGNTEAFF

length: 16
J: TRBJ1-4
D: TRBD1
size: .
V: TRBV15
DNA: TGTGCCACCAGCAGACAGTACAGGGGGCGGAACGAAAAACTGTTTTTT
CDR3: CATSRQYRGRNEKLFF

length: 12
J: TRBJ1-5
D: .
size: .
V: TRBV28
DNA: TGTGCCAGCAGTTCGAGAGATCAGCCCCAGCATTTT
CDR3: CASSSRDQPQHF

length: 15
J: TRBJ1-1
D: .
size: .
V: TRBV10-3
DNA: TGTGCCATCAGTGCGTTAGGTGGCAGGGACACTGAAGCTTTCTTT
CDR3: CAISALGGRDTEAFF

length: 15
J: TRBJ2-1
D: TRBD2
size: .
V: TRBV9
DNA: TGTGCCAGCAGCGCGCTTAGCGGGAGCTTCAATGAGCAGTTCTTC
CDR3: CASSALSGSFNEQFF

length: 15
J: TRBJ2-5
D: TRBD1
size: .
V: TRBV25-1
DNA: TGTGCCAGCAGTGAGTACAGGGGGCTTTGGGAGACCCAGTACTTC
CDR3: CASSEYRGLWETQYF

length: 18
J: TRBJ2-2
D: TRBD2
size: .
V: TRBV19
DNA: TGTGCCAGTAGTATAGTCGCACTAGCGGGAGGTAACACCGGGGAGCTGTTTTTT
CDR3: CASSIVALAGGNTGELFF

length: 15
J: TRBJ2-2
D: TRBD2
size: .
V: TRBV6-5
DNA: TGTGCCAGCAGGGCCCTAGCGGGAGGTGTCGGGGAGCTGTTTTTT
CDR3: CASRALAGGVGELFF

length: 13
J: TRBJ1-5
D: .
size: .
V: TRBV19
DNA: TGTGCCAGTAGTATAGGTCATAATCAGCCCCAGCATTTT
CDR3: CASSIGHNQPQHF

length: 17
J: TRBJ2-1
D: .
size: .
V: TRBV4-1
DNA: TGCGCCAGCAGCCAAGATGCGGCGGGTACACCCTACAATGAGCAGTTCTTC
CDR3: CASSQDAAGTPYNEQFF

length: 14
J: TRBJ1-5
D: .
size: .
V: TRBV2
DNA: TGTGCCAGCAGTGCCGGTGAGGGCAATCAGCCCCAGCATTTT
CDR3: CASSAGEGNQPQHF

length: 13
J: TRBJ1-2
D: TRBD1
size: once
V: TRBV7-9
DNA: TGTGCCAGCAGCTTTACTGGGACAGGAGAGTACACCTTC
CDR3: CASSFTGTGEYTF

length: 17
J: TRBJ2-1
D: TRBD1
size: .
V: TRBV19
DNA: TGTGCCAGCCTTACCCCCCGCCGGACAGGGGGGGGCAATGAGCAGTTCTTC
CDR3: CASLTPRRTGGGNEQFF

length: 16
J: TRBJ2-5
D: TRBD2
size: .
V: TRBV5-1
DNA: TGCGCCAGCAGCTTGGGGCTAGCGGGGCCCCAAGAGACCCAGTACTTC
CDR3: CASSLGLAGPQETQYF

length: 14
J: TRBJ1-1
D: .
size: .
V: TRBV27
DNA: TGTGCCAGCAGTAGACACCGGGAGAAGGATGAAGCTTTCTTT
CDR3: CASSRHREKDEAFF

length: 8
J: TRBJ1-5
D: .
size: .
V: TRBV11-3
DNA: TGTGCCCCCCAGGCCCAGCATTTT
CDR3: CAPQAQHF

length: 14
J: TRBJ1-3
D: TRBD1
size: .
V: TRBV19
DNA: TGTGCCACGCCTCTGACAGGGTCTGGAAACACCATATATTTT
CDR3: CATPLTGSGNTIYF

length: 15
J: TRBJ1-5
D: .
size: .
V: TRBV5-1
DNA: TGCGCCAGCAGCTTAGGGACTTACGGCAATCAGCCCCAGCATTTT
CDR3: CASSLGTYGNQPQHF

length: 18
J: TRBJ2-1
D: TRBD1
size: .
V: TRBV7-3
DNA: TGTGCCAGCAGTCCCCGGGACAGGGGGAAAAGCTCCTACAATGAGCAGTTCTTC
CDR3: CASSPRDRGKSSYNEQFF

length: 16
J: TRBJ2-7
D: TRBD1
size: .
V: TRBV19
DNA: TGTGCCAGTAGTCTCGCTCCGGGACAGGGCTTGTACGAGCAGTACTTC
CDR3: CASSLAPGQGLYEQYF

length: 16
J: TRBJ2-3
D: TRBD1
size: .
V: TRBV27
DNA: TGTGCCAGCAGTCCCCAGACAGGGGGCGTACCAGATACGCAGTATTTT
CDR3: CASSPQTGGVPDTQYF

length: 14
J: TRBJ1-2
D: TRBD1
size: .
V: TRBV2
DNA: TGTGCCAGCAGTGGACTGCAGGGGGCGGGTGGCTACACCTTC
CDR3: CASSGLQGAGGYTF

length: 13
J: TRBJ1-2
D: TRBD1
size: .
V: TRBV6-5
DNA: TGTGCCAGCACTAGGACAGGACAGGATGGCTACACCTTC
CDR3: CASTRTGQDGYTF

length: 17
J: TRBJ2-1
D: TRBD2
size: .
V: TRBV24-1
DNA: TGTGCCACCAGTAAGGCACCGGGACTAGCATCATACAATGAGCAGTTCTTC
CDR3: CATSKAPGLASYNEQFF

length: 14
J: TRBJ2-1
D: TRBD2
size: .
V: TRBV6-4
DNA: TGTGCCAGCAGTGTACTAGCGGGGGGGAATGAGCAGTTCTTC
CDR3: CASSVLAGGNEQFF

length: 15
J: TRBJ1-5
D: .
size: .
V: TRBV28
DNA: TGTGCCAGCTCCCGTCGAGTATTAAGCAATCAGCCCCAGCATTTT
CDR3: CASSRRVLSNQPQHF